Reported below is one T cell receptor beta chain. V shed 4 bases, J shed 1 base, and the junction held 5 bases outside the gene matches. The length of the CDR3 is 15 residues. From germline, CDR1 is LGHNA and CDR2 YNFKEQ. The sample is drawn from a study of T cell changes during pregnancy in multiple sclerosis. Clones were read by immunoSEQ multiplex PCR, and TCRdb kept only the in-frame ones, dropping some. This table has 50,000 to 65,000 clones, approximately 91% appearing once. The receptor was derived from a female donor with multiple sclerosis, enrolled in a pregnancy study. The rearrangement joins TRBV4-2 to TRBJ2-3; 7 nucleotides match TRBD2. Material: CD4+ T cells from peripheral blood mononuclear cells, obtained in the first trimester of pregnancy. The CDR3 DNA reads TGTGCCAGCAGCCGGGGTGGGGGGGGCACAGATACGCAGTATTTT. Its translation: CASSRGGGGTDTQYF.